Each of the 22 T cell receptor beta chains below was sequenced from the same sample in a study of blood T cell repertoires in COVID-19. Only in-frame clones appear in the TCRdb table, and some are missing; sequencing was by immunoSEQ multiplex PCR. Of roughly 210,000 clones in the sample, 80% to 90% were seen once. Sequences were obtained from peripheral blood. Every receptor here comes from a woman aged 80 or over with COVID-19, enrolled during active disease.

Concerning this clone: Additional DNA sequences in this sample encode the identical CDR3. The J gene is TRBJ2-3, the V gene TRBV6-2 or TRBV6-3; no definite D call. Trimming left V 6 bases short and J 0 bases short, with 4 bases between. The CDR3 has 12 residues. The germline V gene has CDR1 MNHEY and CDR2 SVGEGT. The CDR3 nucleotides are TGTGCCAGCAGCTCTAGCACAGATACGCAGTATTTT. This sequence encodes CASSSSTDTQYF.

The chain uses TRBV19 and TRBJ2-7; D is possibly TRBD2 (5 bases). The V and J ends lost 6 bases and 2 bases respectively, with 14 bases between them. The CDR3 loop spans 14 amino acids. Germline-derived CDR1 and CDR2 are LNHDA and SQIVND (reference sequence). The CDR3 spells CASRSGPATYEQYF. Here the CDR3 DNA reads TGTGCCAGTAGGAGCGGCCCCGCGACCTACGAGCAGTACTTC.

This clone showed up just once. V and J are TRBV25-1 and TRBJ2-2; the D gene is possibly TRBD1 (7 bases). The CDR3 is made up of 13 amino acids. Trimming took off 8 bases at V and 5 bases at J, with 12 bases between the two ends. From germline, CDR1 is MGHDK and CDR2 SYGVNS. CDR3 sequence reads: CASQGGRTGELFF. DNA for the CDR3: TGTGCCAGCCAGGGGGGTCGGACCGGGGAGCTGTTTTTT.

V is TRBV7-2 and J is TRBJ2-3, with D possibly being TRBD2 (6 bases). Looked up from germline, CDR1 is SGHTA and CDR2 is FQGNSA. The CDR3 sequence is 15 residues long. Deletions cut 5 bases from V and 5 bases from J, with 17 bases between. CDR3 in DNA: TGTGCCAGCAGCCGCGGTGCGGGGACGGGAGATACGCAGTATTTT. Translation gives CASSRGAGTGDTQYF.

The chain recombines TRBV30 with TRBJ1-5; TRBD1 agrees at 12 bases. The CDR3 has 14 residues. V was pared by 3 bases and J by 3 bases, with 0 bases of the junction left unmatched. Germline V gene lookup returns CDR1 GTSNPN and CDR2 SVGIG (reference sequence). CDR3 sequence reads: CAWRGQGANQPQHF. CDR3 bases: TGTGCCTGGAGGGGACAGGGGGCCAATCAGCCCCAGCATTTT.

The V and J genes are TRBV5-1 and TRBJ1-2, with D hard to call. V gave up 3 bases and J gave up 4 bases, with 10 bases separating them. Germline lookup yields CDR1 SGHRS and CDR2 YFSETQ. There are 13 residues in the CDR3. The CDR3 nucleotides are TGCGCCAGCAGCTCTGAGATATTCTATGGCTACACCTTC. It yields the protein CASSSEIFYGYTF.

This sequence joins TRBV4-1 and TRBJ1-5, with a weak D call TRBD1 (5 bases). The CDR3 is 13 amino acids. The ends were cut back, 8 bases at V and 5 bases at J, with 13 bases in the middle. Germline CDR1 MGHRA, CDR2 YSYEKL. CDR3 amino acids: CASPRAWDQPQHF. CDR3 coding DNA: TGCGCCAGCCCCAGGGCTTGGGATCAGCCCCAGCATTTT.

In this sample, this clone turned up once. The rearrangement uses TRBV15 and TRBJ1-4; D gene ambiguous. The CDR3 has 13 residues. V lost 5 bases and J lost 8, with 12 bases in between. CDR1 is LNHNV and CDR2 is YYDKDF in the germline V gene (reference sequence). CDR3 region: CATSLGLGEKLFF. CDR3 sequence (DNA): TGTGCCACCAGCCTCGGCCTCGGGGAAAAACTGTTTTTT.

The table lists this clone with a count of one. V gene TRBV20-1 combines with J gene TRBJ2-3, with 10 bases aligning to TRBD2. Germline CDR1 DFQATT, CDR2 SNEGSKA (reference sequence). The ends lost 3 bases at V and 4 bases at J; junction bases unmatched: 10. This CDR3 has 16 residues. The CDR3 coding sequence is TGCAGTGCTAGTGGGAGCGGGGGGGTTGAAGCAGATACGCAGTATTTT. Its protein product is CSASGSGGVEADTQYF.

This chain links TRBV5-4 with TRBJ2-3, with TRBD2 matching over 12 bases. The V and J ends lost 5 bases and 5 bases, in that order; junction bases with no gene match: 6. The CDR3 is 15 amino acids. Germline lookup yields CDR1 SGHNT and CDR2 YYREEE (reference sequence). This CDR3 is CASSSSGGARDTQYF. CDR3 bases: TGTGCCAGCAGTTCTAGCGGGGGGGCGAGAGATACGCAGTATTTT.

This clone was detected only once. The chain joins TRBV10-3 to TRBJ2-1, with 7 bases aligning to TRBD2. V shed 10 bases and J 7 bases; nucleotides not matched to a gene: 13. Germline V lookup: CDR1 ENHRY, CDR2 SYGVKD. This CDR3 contains 14 residues. This CDR3 is CATGGSGSTNEQFF. The CDR3 DNA reads TGTGCCACGGGGGGTAGCGGGTCCACGAATGAGCAGTTCTTC.

The chain carries TRBV19 and TRBJ2-3; D is unresolved. Germline V CDR1 and CDR2: LNHDA, SQIVND (reference sequence). Deletions cut 4 bases from V and 6 bases from J, with 8 bases between. This CDR3 has 12 residues. CDR3 region: CASSNDLDTQYF. The CDR3 nucleotides read TGTGCCAGTAGTAATGACTTGGATACGCAGTATTTT.

The chain recombines TRBV19 with TRBJ1-5; maybe TRBD1 (6 bases). V was cut by 3 bases and J by 2 bases, with 8 bases left in between. The V gene's germline CDR1 is LNHDA and CDR2 SQIVND (reference sequence). The CDR3 runs to 14 residues. In nucleotides, the CDR3 is TGTGCCAGTAGTATGACAGGACGCAATCAGCCCCAGCATTTT. Its translation is CASSMTGRNQPQHF.

The chain carries TRBV2 and TRBJ1-1, with D maybe TRBD1 (6 bases). The V end was cut by 4 bases, the J end by 4 bases, with 10 bases between. The CDR3 extends over 13 amino acids. Germline CDR1 is SNHLY and CDR2 is FYNNEI. The CDR3 loop reads CASSGQVITEAFF. The CDR3 nucleotides read TGTGCCAGCAGTGGACAGGTCATCACTGAAGCTTTCTTT.

The chain joins TRBV28 to TRBJ1-2; a possible D gene is TRBD1 (6 bases). V lost 5 bases and J 5 bases, leaving 15 bases between the germline ends. CDR3 length: 14 residues. The germline CDR1 and CDR2 sequences are MDHEN and SYDVKM. In nucleotides, the CDR3 is TGTGCCAGCAGTCAACAGGGTATAGGGTATGGCTACACCTTC. It is translated as CASSQQGIGYGYTF.

J is TRBJ1-1 and V is TRBV7-9, with D uncertain. This CDR3 region has 11 residues. Germline loops: CDR1 SEHNR, CDR2 FQNEAQ (reference sequence). The V end lost 5 bases, the J end lost 6 bases, and 7 bases lay between the germline ends. The CDR3 DNA sequence: TGTGCCAGCAGCCGGGGTTCTGAAGCTTTCTTT. Translated, it gives CASSRGSEAFF. Supplemented by reference TRBV7-9 and TRBJ1-1, the full variable domain reads DTGVSQNPRHKITKRGQNVTFRCDPISEHNRLYWYRQTLGQGPEFLTYFQNEAQLEKSRLLSDRFSAERPKGSFSTLEIQRTEQGDSAMYLCASSRGSEAFFGQGTRLTVV.

This CDR3 is CASSHGGFVYGYTF. The CDR3 DNA sequence: TGTGCCAGCAGCCACGGGGGGTTCGTCTATGGCTACACCTTC. This sequence joins TRBV7-9 and TRBJ1-2; perhaps TRBD1 as D (5 bases). CDR3 length: 14 residues. V was cut by 5 bases and J by 4 bases, with 14 bases left in between. Germline V gene lookup returns CDR1 SEHNR and CDR2 FQNEAQ (reference sequence).

This clone turned up a few times. The V gene is TRBV2, the J gene TRBJ1-4; 7 positions match TRBD1. CDR1 SNHLY and CDR2 FYNNEI come from the germline V gene. The CDR3 loop spans 12 amino acids. The V gene end was trimmed by 6 bases and the J gene end by 11 bases; junction bases not matched to a gene: 6. The CDR3 reads CASSPGTDKLFF. In DNA, the CDR3 is TGTGCCAGCAGCCCTGGGACAGATAAACTGTTTTTT.

The rearrangement joins TRBV6-6 to TRBJ1-2; 9 positions match TRBD1. The trim removed 4 bases at V and 11 bases at J, leaving 5 bases unmatched. Germline V gives CDR1 MNHNY, CDR2 SVGAGI (reference sequence). The CDR3 runs to 12 residues. CDR3 sequence: CASSFGQGRYTF. The CDR3 DNA reads TGTGCCAGCAGTTTTGGACAGGGGAGGTACACCTTC.

V gene TRBV7-2 combines with J gene TRBJ2-5; D perhaps matches TRBD1 (5 bases). There are 15 residues in the CDR3. The V end was cut by 1 base, the J end by 5 bases, with 14 bases between. CDR1 is SGHTA, CDR2 FQGNSA, per germline. CDR3 protein: CASSLVKGVRETQYF. DNA of the CDR3: TGTGCCAGCAGCTTAGTTAAAGGGGTCAGGGAGACCCAGTACTTC.

This clone was picked up one time. V usage is TRBV6-5 and J usage is TRBJ2-7; weak D call: TRBD2 (5 bases). Trimming took off 6 bases at V and 3 bases at J, with 12 bases between the two ends. This CDR3 has 13 amino acids. Germline CDR1 MNHEY, CDR2 SVGAGI. The CDR3 DNA follows: TGTGCCAGCAGCAGGTCCGGGGTCTACGAGCAGTACGTC. This codes for CASSRSGVYEQYV.

This rearrangement joins TRBV30 to TRBJ1-2, with 8 bases fitting TRBD1. The length of the CDR3 is 14 residues. Losses at the gene ends were 3 bases for V and 4 bases for J; bases not matched to a gene: 7. Germline-derived CDR1 and CDR2 are GTSNPN and SVGIG (reference sequence). The CDR3 DNA reads as TGTGCCTGGAGGGGGACAGGACTTGGCTATGGCTACACCTTC. This codes for CAWRGTGLGYGYTF. Supplemented by reference TRBV30 and TRBJ1-2, the full variable domain reads SQTIHQWPATLVQPVGSPLSLECTVEGTSNPNLYWYRQAAGRGLQLLFYSVGIGQISSEVPQNLSASRPQDRQFILSSKKLLLSDSGFYLCAWRGTGLGYGYTFGSGTRLTVV.